One sample yielded the 19 T cell receptor beta chains listed below, sequenced in a study of cytomegalovirus exposure and HLA in healthy donors (dated by TCRdb to 2015 to 2018). The library was built by means of the immunoSEQ multiplex PCR assay. TCRdb obtained this table from immuneACCESS and retained in-frame rearrangements with V and J assigned. These tables miss some clones; where compared with another copy, unresolved V genes account for less than half of the shortfall, and the remainder is unexplained. This sample has about 250,000 clones in its table, and roughly 84% of those were observed once. The ten largest account for more than 10% of the sample. Sequencing used PBMCs. The source of these receptors is a young man in good health and CMV-seropositive.

The chain couples TRBV7-9 to TRBJ2-7; TRBD2 is a possible D gene (6 bases). The length of the CDR3 is 14 residues. Germline V gene lookup returns CDR1 SEHNR and CDR2 FQNEAQ (reference sequence). The V and J ends lost 3 bases and 5 bases respectively, with 14 bases between them. CDR3: CASSLGLGWDEQYF. The CDR3 DNA follows: TGTGCCAGCAGCTTGGGACTGGGATGGGACGAGCAGTACTTC.

The chain carries TRBV5-1 and TRBJ1-2, with 8 bases matching TRBD1. V shed 1 base and J 7 bases; nucleotides not matched to a gene: 12. This CDR3 contains 16 residues. CDR1 is SGHRS, CDR2 YFSETQ, per germline. The CDR3 DNA reads TGCGCCAGCAGCTTGAGTTTGGCGGCAGGGGGCCGTGGCTACACCTTC. It yields the protein CASSLSLAAGGRGYTF.

The chain is built from TRBV6-1 and TRBJ2-7; 7 positions agree with TRBD1. The CDR3 spans 13 residues. V gave up 8 bases and J gave up 1 base; unmatched junction bases: 5. The V gene's germline CDR1 is MNHNS and CDR2 SASEGT. DNA of the CDR3: TGTGCCAGCTCGACAGGGAATTCCTACGAGCAGTACTTC. Residues: CASSTGNSYEQYF.

The V and J genes are TRBV6-1 and TRBJ2-3; possibly TRBD2 for D (8 bases). The CDR3 is 19 amino acids. Germline V gives CDR1 MNHNS, CDR2 SASEGT. Trimming pared 4 bases from V and 2 bases from J, leaving 25 bases between. The CDR3: CASSGGTAGVLTPTDTQYF. CDR3 DNA: TGTGCCAGCAGTGGGGGGACAGCGGGAGTCCTAACACCCACAGATACGCAGTATTTT.

The gene calls are TRBV7-9 and TRBJ2-7; D might be TRBD2 (6 bases). CDR3 length: 13 residues. The V gene's germline CDR1 is SEHNR and CDR2 FQNEAQ (reference sequence). The V gene lost 4 bases and the J gene lost 4 bases, with 11 bases spanning the gap. CDR3 bases: TGTGCCAGCAGCTGGACGGGGGTTTACGAGCAGTACTTC. It yields the protein CASSWTGVYEQYF.

The chain joins TRBV30 to TRBJ1-2; 9 positions agree with TRBD1. J gave up 3 bases and V 4 bases, and 6 bases lay outside the gene matches. Germline values: CDR1 GTSNPN, CDR2 SVGIG (reference sequence). The CDR3 sequence is 14 residues long. CDR3 coding DNA: TGTGCCTGGACGGAGACAGGGGGTTACTATGGCTACACCTTC. Residues: CAWTETGGYYGYTF.

This rearrangement joins TRBV9 to TRBJ2-1; 14 positions agree with TRBD2. The germline V gene encodes CDR1 SGDLS and CDR2 YYNGEE. V lost 4 bases, J lost 7 bases, and 19 bases stayed unmatched. The CDR3 sequence is 20 residues long. The CDR3 loop is CASSLRLAGGSRVRVNEQFF. CDR3 nucleotide sequence: TGTGCCAGCAGCTTGCGACTAGCGGGAGGGTCGAGGGTGCGGGTAAATGAGCAGTTCTTC.

A few counts support this clone. The chain joins TRBV12-5 to TRBJ1-2; D is uncertain. Trimming removed 1 base at V and 5 bases at J, with 5 bases between. CDR3 length equals 12 residues. Germline V lookup: CDR1 LGHNT, CDR2 FRNRAP. CDR3 DNA: TGTGCTAGTGGTTTGGATAGGTATGGCTACACCTTC. The encoded protein is CASGLDRYGYTF.

The rearrangement uses TRBV2 and TRBJ1-2, with a tentative D call TRBD1 (5 bases). Trimming left V 11 bases short and J 5 bases short, with 12 bases between. Germline lookup yields CDR1 SNHLY and CDR2 FYNNEI. This CDR3 comprises 11 residues. CDR3 bases: TGTGCCTTGCGGGGCAGTTATGGCTACACCTTC. Protein sequence: CALRGSYGYTF.

The rearrangement joins TRBV14 to TRBJ2-3, with unresolved D. The V end lost 0 bases, the J end lost 4 bases, and 11 bases lay between the germline ends. The CDR3 is 15 residues long. Germline-derived CDR1 and CDR2 are SGHDN and FVKESK. The DNA for the CDR3 is TGTGCCAGCAGCCAAGATCCCCAGACGGCAGATACGCAGTATTTT. It is translated as CASSQDPQTADTQYF. Drawing the rest from reference TRBV14 and TRBJ2-3, the complete variable domain is EAGVTQFPSHSVIEKGQTVTLRCDPISGHDNLYWYRRVMGKEIKFLLHFVKESKQDESGMPNNRFLAERTGGTYSTLKVQPAELEDSGVYFCASSQDPQTADTQYFGPGTRLTVL.

The J gene is TRBJ2-7, the V gene TRBV18; tentative D call: TRBD1 (7 bases). Germline CDR1 KGHSH, CDR2 LQKENI. The length of the CDR3 is 15 residues. Trimming shortened V by 3 bases and J by 2 bases, and 14 bases separated the two germline ends. The CDR3 DNA follows: TGTGCCAGCTCACCCGGTCAGGGGGGAACCTACGAGCAGTACTTC. Its protein product is CASSPGQGGTYEQYF. The full variable domain, its missing parts supplied by reference TRBV18 and TRBJ2-7, is NAGVMQNPRHLVRRRGQEARLRCSPMKGHSHVYWYRQLPEEGLKFMVYLQKENIIDESGMPKERFSAEFPKEGPSILRIQQVVRGDSAAYFCASSPGQGGTYEQYFGPGTRLTVT.

The chain uses TRBV27 and TRBJ1-1, with D unclear. There are 13 residues in the CDR3. The germline V and J ends were trimmed by 2 bases and 0 bases, with 4 bases remaining between them. Germline V gene sequence: CDR1 MNHEY, CDR2 SMNVEV (reference sequence). The CDR3: CASSLVLNTEAFF. The CDR3 DNA is TGTGCCAGCAGTTTAGTACTGAACACTGAAGCTTTCTTT.

The chain has TRBV6-5 and TRBJ1-2; D is ambiguous. The CDR3 contains 14 residues. V lost 0 bases and J 4 bases, leaving 9 bases between the germline ends. Germline CDR1 is MNHEY and CDR2 is SVGAGI. CDR3 protein: CASSYSRWSYGYTF. The CDR3 nucleotides read TGTGCCAGCAGTTACTCGAGGTGGAGCTATGGCTACACCTTC.

The genes are TRBV6-1 and TRBJ1-2; a possible D gene is TRBD1 (5 bases). From germline, CDR1 is MNHNS and CDR2 SASEGT. The CDR3 extends over 15 amino acids. V was pared by 1 base and J by 0 bases, with 9 bases between. The CDR3 reads CASSEVRAANYGYTF. CDR3 sequence (DNA): TGTGCCAGCAGTGAAGTCAGGGCAGCTAACTATGGCTACACCTTC.

The rearrangement uses TRBV5-4 and TRBJ2-3; D gene uncertain. Per the germline V gene, CDR1 is SGHNT and CDR2 is YYREEE (reference sequence). The CDR3 is 12 amino acids. V gave up 7 bases and J gave up 2 bases, with 8 bases separating them. The CDR3 reads CASQLNTDTQYF. The CDR3 DNA reads TGTGCCAGCCAGCTAAACACAGATACGCAGTATTTT.

The chain joins TRBV27 to TRBJ2-2; D not resolved. Germline CDR1 is MNHEY and CDR2 is SMNVEV (reference sequence). V was trimmed by 6 bases and J by 4 bases, leaving 15 bases between them. The CDR3 spans 15 residues. The CDR3 coding sequence is TGTGCCAGCAGGGGGTTGGGTTTATCCACCGGGGAGCTGTTTTTT. It yields the protein CASRGLGLSTGELFF.

The chain combines TRBV2 with TRBJ2-1, with 8 positions matching TRBD1. Looked up from germline, CDR1 is SNHLY and CDR2 is FYNNEI. After removal of 3 bases from V and 4 bases from J, the junction contained 5 bases not matched to a gene. This CDR3 contains 15 residues. The CDR3 loop is CASSEQGAGYNEQFF. The DNA for the CDR3 is TGTGCCAGCAGTGAGCAGGGGGCGGGGTACAATGAGCAGTTCTTC.

V gene TRBV28 combines with J gene TRBJ1-2, with 7 bases identical to TRBD1. The CDR3 consists of 14 residues. Germline values: CDR1 MDHEN, CDR2 SYDVKM. V shed 7 bases, J shed 4 bases, and the junction held 9 bases outside the gene matches. The CDR3 DNA reads TGTGCCAGCACACAACAGGGGACAGTCTATGGCTACACCTTC. It codes for CASTQQGTVYGYTF.

The rearrangement uses TRBV7-9 and TRBJ2-5; D uncertain. Per the germline V gene, CDR1 is SEHNR and CDR2 is FQNEAQ (reference sequence). Trimming pared 5 bases from V and 2 bases from J, leaving 15 bases between. This CDR3 region has 15 residues. CDR3 in amino acids: CASSPKPRVQETQYF. CDR3 coding DNA: TGTGCCAGCAGCCCTAAGCCGAGAGTACAAGAGACCCAGTACTTC.